This T cell receptor (beta chain) stems from a study of T cells in Graves' hyperthyroidism and ophthalmopathy. There are a few counts of this clonotype. V lost 6 bases and J 3 bases, leaving 10 bases between the germline ends. Germline CDR1 WNHNN, CDR2 SYGVQD (reference sequence). There are 13 residues in the CDR3. Using RNA transcripts as the source, TCR beta CDR3 regions were amplified. TCR CDR3 regions were first amplified by RT-PCR with HTBI primers. TCRdb itself ran the multiplex PCR reads through MiXCR, one entry per CDR3 protein. The data contain 500,000 to 750,000 distinct CDR3 sequences, approximately 44% of them singletons.

This receptor was taken from a woman younger than 30 with Graves' hyperthyroidism. The J gene is TRBJ2-3, the V gene TRBV10-1, with D uncertain. The sequencing input was peripheral blood or thyroid tissue (not recorded which). The CDR3 spells CASSEGGTDTQYF. In DNA, the CDR3 is TGCGCCAGCAGCGAAGGTGGGACAGATACGCAGTATTTT.